These 29 T cell receptor beta chains originate from one sample sequenced in a study of blood T cell repertoires in COVID-19. Sequencing was performed with immunoSEQ multiplex PCR; in TCRdb, only in-frame clones are kept and a portion is missing. The sample lists about 160,000 clones, about 80% occurring once. Sequences were obtained from peripheral blood. The receptors were sampled from a woman aged 40 to 50 with COVID-19, enrolled during active disease.

The chain couples TRBV2 to TRBJ2-1; TRBD1 aligns across 9 bases. The V and J ends lost 7 bases and 1 base, in that order; junction bases with no gene match: 8. CDR1 SNHLY and CDR2 FYNNEI come from the germline V gene. The CDR3 is made up of 16 amino acids. CDR3 amino acids: CASNRGGQGSYNEQFF. The DNA of the CDR3 is TGTGCCAGCAACCGAGGGGGACAGGGTTCCTACAATGAGCAGTTCTTC.

This chain uses TRBV5-4 with TRBJ2-2, with 8 bases identical to TRBD1. The junction had 9 bases not matched to a gene; V was cut back by 4 bases and J by 7 bases. The CDR3 totals 15 residues. Germline V CDR1 and CDR2: SGHNT, YYREEE (reference sequence). Written as DNA, the CDR3 is TGTGCCAGCAGCCCCAGGACAGGGCACCTCGGGGAGCTGTTTTTT. This gives the protein CASSPRTGHLGELFF.

The chain employs TRBV29-1 and TRBJ2-1, with D maybe TRBD2 (6 bases). This CDR3 is built from 14 residues. CDR1 and CDR2 (germline): SQVTM, ANQGSEA. The V end lost 6 bases, the J end lost 4 bases, and 16 bases lay between the germline ends. The CDR3 DNA reads as TGCAGCGTGGCTTCCGGGACTGGGTACAATGAGCAGTTCTTC. This gives the protein CSVASGTGYNEQFF.

The chain combines TRBV27 with TRBJ1-6; D remains ambiguous. CDR3 size: 20 residues. Looked up from germline, CDR1 is MNHEY and CDR2 is SMNVEV (reference sequence). The germline V and J ends were trimmed by 4 bases and 0 bases, with 22 bases remaining between them. The CDR3 DNA sequence: TGTGCCAGCAGTTCCCGAGGCTGGGAGCGCCTTAGCTCCTATAATTCACCCCTCCACTTT. Translating gives CASSSRGWERLSSYNSPLHF.

The genes are TRBV12-3 or TRBV12-4 and TRBJ2-7, with D unclear. Trimming cost V 3 bases and J 3 bases, with 6 bases left between them. The CDR3 totals 12 residues. CDR3 in DNA: TGTGCCAGCAGTTTTGGAGACTACGAGCAGTACTTC. Translating it yields CASSFGDYEQYF.

This clone was seen a few times. This chain connects TRBV6-5 to TRBJ1-3; 7 bases line up with TRBD1. The CDR3 has 11 amino acids. The V and J ends lost 8 bases and 11 bases, in that order; junction bases with no gene match: 6. Looked up from germline, CDR1 is MNHEY and CDR2 is SVGAGI. The CDR3 nucleotides read TGTGCCAGCTTCGGGAGGGGGCCCATATATTTT. Translating it yields CASFGRGPIYF.

The genes are TRBV30 and TRBJ2-3, with D hard to call. The CDR3 is 14 residues long. The V gene's germline CDR1 is GTSNPN and CDR2 SVGIG (reference sequence). V lost 4 bases, J lost 0 bases, and 11 bases lay in between. The CDR3 region is CAWISGRSTDTQYF. The CDR3 DNA follows: TGTGCCTGGATAAGTGGCCGCAGCACAGATACGCAGTATTTT.

This rearrangement joins TRBV5-1 to TRBJ1-5; 10 nucleotides agree with TRBD1. Germline V gene sequence: CDR1 SGHRS, CDR2 YFSETQ. CDR3 length: 16 residues. V lost 3 bases to trimming and J lost 2 bases; unmatched junction nucleotides: 5. The CDR3 DNA reads TGCGCCAGCAGCTCAGGGACAGGGGATCGCAATCAGCCCCAGCATTTT. It yields the protein CASSSGTGDRNQPQHF.

The CDR3 here is CATSRDGGSEAFF. The CDR3 bases are TGTGCCACCAGCAGAGATGGGGGGAGTGAAGCTTTCTTT. The chain recombines TRBV15 with TRBJ1-1, with D possibly matching TRBD1 (5 bases). The germline V and J ends were trimmed by 0 bases and 7 bases, with 9 bases remaining between them. There are 13 residues in the CDR3. CDR1 and CDR2 from the germline V gene are LNHNV and YYDKDF (reference sequence). Full variable domain (outside the CDR3, taken from reference TRBV15 and TRBJ1-1): DAMVIQNPRYQVTQFGKPVTLSCSQTLNHNVMYWYQQKSSQAPKLLFHYYDKDFNNEADTPDNFQSRRPNTSFCFLDIRSPGLGDTAMYLCATSRDGGSEAFFGQGTRLTVV.

The chain is built from TRBV28 and TRBJ1-1, with D maybe TRBD1 (5 bases). Germline V gene sequence: CDR1 MDHEN, CDR2 SYDVKM. The CDR3 contains 15 residues. Trimming cost V 6 bases and J 2 bases, with 16 bases left between them. The CDR3 region has the DNA TGTGCCAGCAGGATACAGACAGAACGCAACACTGAAGCTTTCTTT. Translation: CASRIQTERNTEAFF. Looking up the rest from reference TRBV28 and TRBJ1-1 gives the full variable domain: DVKVTQSSRYLVKRTGEKVFLECVQDMDHENMFWYRQDPGLGLRLIYFSYDVKMKEKGDIPEGYSVSREKKERFSLILESASTNQTSMYLCASRIQTERNTEAFFGQGTRLTVV.

This clone is a singleton in its sample. The V call is TRBV7-9, the J call TRBJ1-1; D unclear. The V and J ends lost 5 bases and 8 bases respectively, with 18 bases between them. The germline CDR1 and CDR2 sequences are SEHNR and FQNEAQ (reference sequence). This CDR3 comprises 14 residues. DNA of the CDR3: TGTGCCAGCAGCAACGCCGCGCGGAAGAGAGAAGCTTTCTTT. This gives the protein CASSNAARKREAFF.

The rearrangement joins TRBV7-9 to TRBJ1-6; D gene uncertain. This CDR3 region has 14 residues. The V gene's germline CDR1 is SEHNR and CDR2 FQNEAQ (reference sequence). Trimming removed 1 base from V and 5 bases from J, with 6 bases in between. CDR3 coding DNA: TGTGCCAGCAGCTTAGATACTGATAATTCACCCCTCCACTTT. Its protein is CASSLDTDNSPLHF.

V is TRBV6-5 and J is TRBJ2-5; 13 bases align to TRBD2. This CDR3 contains 15 residues. Trimming cost V 6 bases and J 5 bases; bases outside gene matches: 6. The germline V gene has CDR1 MNHEY and CDR2 SVGAGI. CDR3 residues: CASSRLAGGGETQYF. CDR3 in DNA: TGTGCCAGCAGCAGACTAGCGGGAGGTGGGGAGACCCAGTACTTC.

This chain links TRBV5-8 with TRBJ2-6; 8 nucleotides align to TRBD1. The CDR3 consists of 16 residues. With 4 bases clipped from V and 5 bases from J, the junction kept 8 bases outside the gene matches. Looked up from germline, CDR1 is SGHTS and CDR2 is YDEGEE. CDR3 nucleotides: TGTGCCAGCAGCGAACAGGGGGTAAGGTGGGCCAACGTCCTGACTTTC. Encoded protein: CASSEQGVRWANVLTF.

The genes are TRBV27 and TRBJ2-5; 8 bases map to TRBD1. Germline values: CDR1 MNHEY, CDR2 SMNVEV (reference sequence). Trimming took 6 bases from V and 1 from J; bases not matched to a gene: 13. The CDR3 covers 17 residues. CDR3 DNA sequence: TGTGCCAGCAGCCCCACTCCCGGGACAGGCCTCCAAGAGACCCAGTACTTC. It translates to CASSPTPGTGLQETQYF.

This clone occurred a few times. The chain has TRBV30 and TRBJ2-6; 8 nucleotides match TRBD1. V shed 5 bases and J 2 bases; nucleotides not matched to a gene: 5. The V gene's germline CDR1 is GTSNPN and CDR2 SVGIG (reference sequence). The length of the CDR3 is 15 residues. CDR3 sequence (DNA): TGTGCCTGGTGGCAGGGGGCAGCTGGGGCCAACGTCCTGACTTTC. Protein: CAWWQGAAGANVLTF.

This clone was picked up a small number of times. V gene TRBV3-1 (or the pseudogene TRBV3-2) combines with J gene TRBJ1-5, with TRBD1 identical over 7 bases. CDR1 is LGHDT, CDR2 YNNKEL, per germline (reference sequence). The V gene end was trimmed by 5 bases and the J gene end by 5 bases; junction bases not matched to a gene: 6. The CDR3 runs to 14 residues. DNA for the CDR3: TGTGCCAGCAGCGACCGACAGGGTCATCAGCCCCAGCATTTT. It encodes CASSDRQGHQPQHF.

In this sample, this clone turned up a few times. The chain has TRBV28 and TRBJ2-1, with 7 nucleotides matching TRBD1. The J segment lost 6 bases and the V segment lost 6 bases, leaving 8 bases of the junction unmatched. Germline CDR1 reads MDHEN; CDR2 reads SYDVKM. The length of the CDR3 is 14 residues. In DNA, the CDR3 is TGTGCCAGCAGCCAGGGGGTGGGAGCCAATGAGCAGTTCTTC. Amino acid sequence: CASSQGVGANEQFF.

V usage is TRBV12-3 or TRBV12-4 and J usage is TRBJ2-1, with D perhaps matching TRBD2 (5 bases). This CDR3 has 13 residues. Trimming removed 8 bases from V and 3 bases from J, with 11 bases in between. The CDR3 bases are TGTGCCAGCGCCGGACTCGACTACAATGAGCAGTTCTTC. This sequence encodes CASAGLDYNEQFF.

The gene calls are TRBV15 and TRBJ1-2, with 7 positions matching TRBD1. Germline assignment: CDR1 LNHNV and CDR2 YYDKDF (reference sequence). The CDR3 runs to 16 residues. V gave up 0 bases and J gave up 8 bases; unmatched junction bases: 12. Here the CDR3 reads CATSRDPATGTGGYTF. CDR3 coding DNA: TGTGCCACCAGCAGAGACCCCGCGACAGGGACGGGAGGCTACACCTTC.

The rearrangement joins TRBV4-2 to TRBJ2-2, with a tentative D call TRBD2 (5 bases). In germline, CDR1 is LGHNA, CDR2 YNFKEQ. Between the trimmed V and J ends, which lost 0 bases and 4 bases, there was a span of 18 bases. This CDR3 is 18 amino acids long. CDR3 in DNA: TGTGCCAGCAGCCAAGATAAGGACTCCCTGGCGGGCACCGGGGAGCTGTTTTTT. Amino acids: CASSQDKDSLAGTGELFF.

The CDR3 sequence: CASRGLAGGLSYEQYF. Here the CDR3 DNA reads TGTGCCAGCAGGGGACTAGCGGGAGGTCTATCCTACGAGCAGTACTTC. The chain has TRBV27 and TRBJ2-7; TRBD2 aligns across 15 bases. The CDR3 totals 16 residues. The germline V gene has CDR1 MNHEY and CDR2 SMNVEV (reference sequence). With V trimmed by 6 bases and J by 1 base, 4 bases remained unmatched.

V is TRBV27 and J is TRBJ2-1; 11 nucleotides align to TRBD2. V lost 3 bases, J lost 9 bases, and 1 base stayed unmatched. Germline V lookup: CDR1 MNHEY, CDR2 SMNVEV (reference sequence). This CDR3 contains 13 residues. The CDR3 DNA reads TGTGCCAGCAGTTTGACTAGCGGGATTGAGCAGTTCTTC. As protein: CASSLTSGIEQFF.

By sample fraction, this clone is medium-sized. The J gene is TRBJ2-2, the V gene TRBV6-1, with TRBD1 matching 9 bases. Germline V gene lookup returns CDR1 MNHNS and CDR2 SASEGT. V was pared by 4 bases and J by 4 bases, with 13 bases of the junction left unmatched. There are 18 residues in the CDR3. This CDR3 is CASSGDRASNLLTGELFF. CDR3 DNA: TGTGCCAGCAGTGGGGACAGGGCCTCGAACCTTCTCACCGGGGAGCTGTTTTTT.

This clone showed up many times. The chain is built from TRBV5-5 and TRBJ2-5; 13 bases align to TRBD2. Looked up from germline, CDR1 is SGHKS and CDR2 is YYEKEE (reference sequence). Unmatched junction bases numbered 9, after V lost 4 bases and J lost 9 bases. The CDR3 sequence is 15 residues long. The CDR3 loop is CASSGGTSGKVSQYF. In nucleotides, the CDR3 is TGTGCCAGCAGCGGGGGGACTAGCGGGAAAGTGTCCCAGTACTTC.

The V call is TRBV7-2, the J call TRBJ1-6; weak D call: TRBD1 (5 bases). Trimming took off 1 base at V and 7 bases at J, with 14 bases between the two ends. This CDR3 is 16 amino acids long. Germline-derived CDR1 and CDR2 are SGHTA and FQGNSA. CDR3 nucleotide sequence: TGTGCCAGCAGCTTAGTGGGGCGGACAACAAATTCACCCCTCCACTTT. Translation: CASSLVGRTTNSPLHF.

The chain uses TRBV7-2 and TRBJ2-1, with D maybe TRBD1 (5 bases). Germline V gene sequence: CDR1 SGHTA, CDR2 FQGNSA. The CDR3 loop spans 15 amino acids. V gave up 2 bases and J gave up 4 bases, with 12 bases separating them. CDR3 in DNA: TGTGCCAGCAGCTTAAGGGGTGGCATTTACAATGAGCAGTTCTTC. Translation gives CASSLRGGIYNEQFF.

The chain links TRBV12-5 to TRBJ2-3, with 7 bases matching TRBD2. The germline gives CDR1 LGHNT, CDR2 FRNRAP. There are 14 residues in the CDR3. Trimming removed 5 bases from V and 2 bases from J; junction bases left unmatched: 4. The CDR3 is CASGPSGVTDTQYF. CDR3 DNA: TGTGCTAGTGGTCCCAGCGGGGTCACAGATACGCAGTATTTT.

The chain employs TRBV19 and TRBJ1-2; 10 nucleotides match TRBD1. With 5 bases clipped from V and 5 bases from J, the junction kept 11 bases outside the gene matches. Germline CDR1 reads LNHDA; CDR2 reads SQIVND (reference sequence). The CDR3 runs to 16 residues. The CDR3 DNA is TGTGCCAGTAGTCGAATCGACAGGGGGCCCATTTATGGCTACACCTTC. Translating it yields CASSRIDRGPIYGYTF.